Listed below are T cell receptor beta chains from one sample, sequenced in a study of blood T cell repertoires in COVID-19. Only in-frame clones appear in the TCRdb table, and some are missing; sequencing was by immunoSEQ multiplex PCR. This sample carries tens of thousands of clones, around 88% of them seen once, and the ten largest clones take under 8.5%. Sequencing input: peripheral blood. The origin of the receptors is a man between 50 and 59 years old with active COVID-19. CDR3s include the opening cysteine and the closing phenylalanine or tryptophan. D genes are given only for firm matches. A clone size is listed for some rows: how often the clone was seen (once, few, many), or a class if it is expanded.

j_call: TRBJ1-3
v_call: TRBV3-1/TRBV3-2
d_call: .
cdr3_length: 15
clone_size: .
cdr3_nt: TGTGCCAGCAGCCCTCCCAGGGTAGGAGGAAACACCATATATTTT
cdr3_aa: CASSPPRVGGNTIYF

j_call: TRBJ2-1
v_call: TRBV19
d_call: TRBD1
cdr3_length: 14
clone_size: .
cdr3_nt: TGTGCCAGTAGTTCCGGGACAGGGATCAATGAGCAGTTCTTC
cdr3_aa: CASSSGTGINEQFF

j_call: TRBJ1-2
v_call: TRBV28
d_call: .
cdr3_length: 16
clone_size: .
cdr3_nt: TGTGCCAGCAGTCGCGCCGGCGGGGGGCTGGGTTATGGCTACACCTTC
cdr3_aa: CASSRAGGGLGYGYTF

j_call: TRBJ2-7
v_call: TRBV27
d_call: TRBD1
cdr3_length: 13
clone_size: .
cdr3_nt: TGTGCCAGCAGGACGGGACAGGGCTACGAGCAGTACTTC
cdr3_aa: CASRTGQGYEQYF

j_call: TRBJ2-3
v_call: TRBV5-8
d_call: .
cdr3_length: 15
clone_size: .
cdr3_nt: TGTGCCAGCAGCTGGGCAGGGGGGAGAGCAGATACGCAGTATTTT
cdr3_aa: CASSWAGGRADTQYF

j_call: TRBJ2-7
v_call: TRBV15
d_call: .
cdr3_length: 16
clone_size: .
cdr3_nt: TGTGCCACCAGCAGAGGTGGAGTGGGGGGAACCTACGAGCAGTACTTC
cdr3_aa: CATSRGGVGGTYEQYF

j_call: TRBJ2-7
v_call: TRBV19
d_call: .
cdr3_length: 13
clone_size: .
cdr3_nt: TGTGCCAGTAGTATCACAGGTGTCTACGAGCAGTACTTC
cdr3_aa: CASSITGVYEQYF

j_call: TRBJ2-1
v_call: TRBV18
d_call: TRBD2
cdr3_length: 20
clone_size: once
cdr3_nt: TGTGCCAGCTCACCACCTGGACTAGCGGGAGGCGGAAGCTCCTACAATGAGCAGTTCTTC
cdr3_aa: CASSPPGLAGGGSSYNEQFF

j_call: TRBJ1-1
v_call: TRBV2
d_call: .
cdr3_length: 12
clone_size: .
cdr3_nt: TGTGCCAGCAGTGAACAGGCAACCGAAGCTTTCTTT
cdr3_aa: CASSEQATEAFF

j_call: TRBJ2-3
v_call: TRBV7-3
d_call: TRBD1
cdr3_length: 16
clone_size: .
cdr3_nt: TGTGCCAGCAGGGAACCGGGACAGGGGGCAACAGATACGCAGTATTTT
cdr3_aa: CASREPGQGATDTQYF

j_call: TRBJ2-3
v_call: TRBV7-3
d_call: .
cdr3_length: 15
clone_size: few
cdr3_nt: TGTGCCAGCAGCCCACCTGGCGGGAGCACAGATACGCAGTATTTT
cdr3_aa: CASSPPGGSTDTQYF

j_call: TRBJ2-5
v_call: TRBV5-4
d_call: .
cdr3_length: 16
clone_size: .
cdr3_nt: TGTGCCAGCAGCCGAGGAGCGTCTCTAGGTCAAGAGACCCAGTACTTC
cdr3_aa: CASSRGASLGQETQYF

j_call: TRBJ2-2
v_call: TRBV7-3
d_call: TRBD1
cdr3_length: 15
clone_size: few
cdr3_nt: TGTGCCAGCAGCTCGGGACAGGGAGAGACCGGGGAGCTGTTTTTT
cdr3_aa: CASSSGQGETGELFF

j_call: TRBJ1-1
v_call: TRBV24-1
d_call: .
cdr3_length: 13
clone_size: .
cdr3_nt: TGTGCCACCAGTGACTCGGACACCACTGAAGCTTTCTTT
cdr3_aa: CATSDSDTTEAFF

j_call: TRBJ2-7
v_call: TRBV9
d_call: .
cdr3_length: 14
clone_size: .
cdr3_nt: TGTGCCAGCAGCGCGACAGGTATATCCTACGAGCAGTACTTC
cdr3_aa: CASSATGISYEQYF

j_call: TRBJ1-3
v_call: TRBV28
d_call: .
cdr3_length: 14
clone_size: .
cdr3_nt: TGTGCCAGCAGGGGACTCAACTCTGGAAACACCATATATTTT
cdr3_aa: CASRGLNSGNTIYF

j_call: TRBJ1-2
v_call: TRBV4-3
d_call: TRBD1
cdr3_length: 16
clone_size: few
cdr3_nt: TGCGCCAGCAGCCAAGCGTGGGGACAGGGTGGCTATGGCTACACCTTC
cdr3_aa: CASSQAWGQGGYGYTF

j_call: TRBJ2-1
v_call: TRBV7-3
d_call: .
cdr3_length: 14
clone_size: once
cdr3_nt: TGTGCCAGCAGCGGTACAACAGGGAGGGATGAGCAGTTCTTC
cdr3_aa: CASSGTTGRDEQFF

j_call: TRBJ2-5
v_call: TRBV15
d_call: TRBD2
cdr3_length: 17
clone_size: .
cdr3_nt: TGTGCCACCAGCAGAGAAAGACTAGCGGCACTCCAAGAGACCCAGTACTTC
cdr3_aa: CATSRERLAALQETQYF

j_call: TRBJ2-3
v_call: TRBV28
d_call: TRBD2
cdr3_length: 17
clone_size: once
cdr3_nt: TGTGCCAGCAGATATAGGACTAGCGGGGGAGACACAGATACGCAGTATTTT
cdr3_aa: CASRYRTSGGDTDTQYF

j_call: TRBJ2-7
v_call: TRBV5-4
d_call: .
cdr3_length: 16
clone_size: .
cdr3_nt: TGTGCCAGCAGCTTGAGTAGGGCCAGGGCTAACTACGAGCAGTACTTC
cdr3_aa: CASSLSRARANYEQYF

j_call: TRBJ1-1
v_call: TRBV6-6
d_call: .
cdr3_length: 13
clone_size: .
cdr3_nt: TGTGCCAGCAGCCCTTACAGTGACACTGAAGCTTTCTTT
cdr3_aa: CASSPYSDTEAFF

j_call: TRBJ2-6
v_call: TRBV27
d_call: TRBD1
cdr3_length: 15
clone_size: once
cdr3_nt: TGTGCCAGTGGCAGGGGGCGATCTGGGGCCAACGTCCTGACTTTC
cdr3_aa: CASGRGRSGANVLTF

j_call: TRBJ1-2
v_call: TRBV28
d_call: .
cdr3_length: 14
clone_size: .
cdr3_nt: TGTGCCAGCAGTTCACCGACAGGCTCCTATGGCTACACCTTC
cdr3_aa: CASSSPTGSYGYTF

j_call: TRBJ2-3
v_call: TRBV24-1
d_call: TRBD2
cdr3_length: 17
clone_size: .
cdr3_nt: TGTGCCACCAGTGATTTTCCCCGAGCGGGAGCGGCAGATACGCAGTATTTT
cdr3_aa: CATSDFPRAGAADTQYF

j_call: TRBJ1-1
v_call: TRBV28
d_call: TRBD1
cdr3_length: 15
clone_size: .
cdr3_nt: TGTGCCAGCAGTGGGAGTGGGACAGAAAACACTGAAGCTTTCTTT
cdr3_aa: CASSGSGTENTEAFF